This note documents a single T cell receptor (beta chain) sequence. The antigen remains undetermined. These data belong to a study of blood T cells in healthy people across ages. As for the study in general: Capturing about one barcoded beta molecule per two T cells was achieved by template switching. Whole-study findings and limits: Donors of long life had a larger count of naive CD4+ cells and greater diversity than aged donors.

PBMCs, at least 6.5 million per sample, were isolated. A J-beta primer mix and a sample-barcoded 5' primer were used in a second PCR of about 6 to 12 cycles. TCRdb analysed the 5' RACE reads with MiXCR anew, one entry per CDR3 protein. This table has 1.4 million or so distinct CDR3 sequences, roughly 43% appearing once. Between the trimmed V and J ends, which lost 3 bases and 12 bases, there was a span of 18 bases. This CDR3 contains 13 residues. The sequenced material came from blood. The chain combines TRBV12-3 or TRBV12-4 with TRBJ2-7; either TRBD1 or TRBD2 may supply D (5 bases each). The source of this sequence is a woman aged 18-35 years in good health. The CDR3 coding sequence is TGTGCCAGCAGTTTTGGGATACAAGGGACCCGGTACTTC. Its protein is CASSFGIQGTRYF.